This T cell receptor (beta chain) was sequenced during a study of cytomegalovirus exposure and HLA in healthy donors. General observations from the study: In a later analysis, most CMV-associated TCR beta chains appeared HLA-restricted.

Each of the donors was a healthy bone marrow donor. About this clone itself: Its specificity is not known.

The PCR employed 60 Vbeta primers together with 13 Jbeta primers. In the original processing: Among the unique TCR beta chains that a later analysis counted, about 86 million in all, about 12 million were shared. Some clones are missing from TCRdb's copy, which holds only in-frame ones; the method was immunoSEQ multiplex PCR. Clonal size and the V and J genes are those of that table, whereas D and trimming came from the DNA. The table has more than 35,000 clones, approximately 55% seen once. The sample taken for sequencing was PBMCs. The receptor comes from a woman in her forties in good health and CMV-seropositive.

CDR3 sequence reads: CASKLEGTGGYEQYF. CDR3 nucleotides: TGTGCCAGCAAGCTGGAGGGGACAGGGGGTTACGAGCAGTACTTC. The genes are TRBV2 and TRBJ2-7, with 11 bases that match TRBD1. Per germline, CDR1 SNHLY and CDR2 FYNNEI. The CDR3 is 15 residues long. With V trimmed by 7 bases and J by 4 bases, 9 bases remained unmatched.